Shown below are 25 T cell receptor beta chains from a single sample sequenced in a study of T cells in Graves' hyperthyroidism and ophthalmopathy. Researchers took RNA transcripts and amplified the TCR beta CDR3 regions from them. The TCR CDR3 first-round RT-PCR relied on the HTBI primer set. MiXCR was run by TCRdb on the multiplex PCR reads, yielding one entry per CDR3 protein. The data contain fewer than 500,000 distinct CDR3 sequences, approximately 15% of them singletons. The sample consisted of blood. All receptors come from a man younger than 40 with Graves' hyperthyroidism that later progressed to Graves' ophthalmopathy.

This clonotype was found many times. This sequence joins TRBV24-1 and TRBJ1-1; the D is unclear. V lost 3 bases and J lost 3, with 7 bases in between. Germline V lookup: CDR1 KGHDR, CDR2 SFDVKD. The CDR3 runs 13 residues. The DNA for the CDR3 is TGTGCCACCAGTGATAAGGGCTACACTGAAGCTTTCTTT. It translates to CATSDKGYTEAFF.

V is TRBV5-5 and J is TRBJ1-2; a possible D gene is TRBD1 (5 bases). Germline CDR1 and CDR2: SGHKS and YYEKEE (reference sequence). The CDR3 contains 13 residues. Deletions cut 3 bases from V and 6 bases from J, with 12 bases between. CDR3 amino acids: CASSSYRGDGYTF. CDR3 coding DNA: TGTGCCAGCAGCTCGTATCGGGGGGATGGCTACACCTTC.

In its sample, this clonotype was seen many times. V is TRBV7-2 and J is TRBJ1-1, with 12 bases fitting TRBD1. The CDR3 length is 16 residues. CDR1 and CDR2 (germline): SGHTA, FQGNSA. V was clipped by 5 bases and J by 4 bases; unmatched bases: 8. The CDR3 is CASSRDRGRVGTEAFF. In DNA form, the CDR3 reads TGTGCCAGCAGCCGGGACAGGGGGCGCGTGGGCACTGAAGCTTTCTTT.

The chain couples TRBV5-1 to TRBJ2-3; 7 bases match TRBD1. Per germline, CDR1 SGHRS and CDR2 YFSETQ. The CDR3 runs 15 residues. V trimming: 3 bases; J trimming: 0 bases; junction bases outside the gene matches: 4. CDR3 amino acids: CASSWGTVSTDTQYF. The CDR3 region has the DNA TGCGCCAGCAGCTGGGGGACAGTCAGCACAGATACGCAGTATTTT.

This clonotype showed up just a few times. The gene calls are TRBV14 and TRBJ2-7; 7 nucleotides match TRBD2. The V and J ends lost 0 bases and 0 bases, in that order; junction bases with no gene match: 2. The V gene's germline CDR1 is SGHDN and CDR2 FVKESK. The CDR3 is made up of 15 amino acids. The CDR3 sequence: CASSQEASGSYEQYF. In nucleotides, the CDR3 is TGTGCCAGCAGCCAAGAGGCTAGCGGCTCCTACGAGCAGTACTTC.

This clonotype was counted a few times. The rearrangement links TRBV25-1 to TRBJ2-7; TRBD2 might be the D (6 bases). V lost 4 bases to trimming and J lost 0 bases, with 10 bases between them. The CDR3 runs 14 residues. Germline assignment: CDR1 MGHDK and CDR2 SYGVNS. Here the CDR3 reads CASSVFGSSYEQYF. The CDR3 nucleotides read TGTGCCAGCAGTGTTTTCGGGAGCTCCTACGAGCAGTACTTC.

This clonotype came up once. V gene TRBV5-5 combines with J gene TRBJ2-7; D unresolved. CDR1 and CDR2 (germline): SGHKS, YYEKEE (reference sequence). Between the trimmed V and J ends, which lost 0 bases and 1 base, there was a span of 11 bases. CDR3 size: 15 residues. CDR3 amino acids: CASSLEYLTSYEQYF. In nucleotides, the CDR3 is TGTGCCAGCAGCTTGGAATATTTAACGTCCTACGAGCAGTACTTC.

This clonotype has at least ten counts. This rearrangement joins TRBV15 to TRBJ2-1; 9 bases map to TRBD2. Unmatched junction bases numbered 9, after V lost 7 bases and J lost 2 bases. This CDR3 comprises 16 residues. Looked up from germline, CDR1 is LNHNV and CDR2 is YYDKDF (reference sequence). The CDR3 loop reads CATTPEVAGAYNEQFF. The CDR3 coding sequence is TGTGCCACCACCCCAGAGGTAGCGGGGGCCTACAATGAGCAGTTCTTC.

DNA for the CDR3: TGTGCCAGCACCGCTTTTAGCGGCACAGATACGCAGTATTTT. Translation: CASTAFSGTDTQYF. J is TRBJ2-3 and V is TRBV12-3 or TRBV12-4; possibly TRBD2 for D (5 bases). The CDR3 loop spans 14 amino acids. The ends were cut back, 7 bases at V and 1 base at J, with 12 bases in the middle.

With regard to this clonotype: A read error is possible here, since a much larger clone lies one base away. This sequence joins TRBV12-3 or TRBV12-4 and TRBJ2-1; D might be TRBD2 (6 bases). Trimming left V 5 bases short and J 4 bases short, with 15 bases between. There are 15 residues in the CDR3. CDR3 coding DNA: TGTGCCAGCAGTGCGGGGCACACCAGATACAATGAGCAGTTCTTC. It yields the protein CASSAGHTRYNEQFF.

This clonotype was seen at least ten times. The CDR3 DNA is TGTGCCAGCAGAACGGCTAACTATGGCTACACCTTC. It translates to CASRTANYGYTF. This sequence joins TRBV2 and TRBJ1-2, with no clear D. Trimming removed 6 bases from V and 0 bases from J, with 5 bases in between. Germline V gene lookup returns CDR1 SNHLY and CDR2 FYNNEI. The CDR3 has 12 residues.

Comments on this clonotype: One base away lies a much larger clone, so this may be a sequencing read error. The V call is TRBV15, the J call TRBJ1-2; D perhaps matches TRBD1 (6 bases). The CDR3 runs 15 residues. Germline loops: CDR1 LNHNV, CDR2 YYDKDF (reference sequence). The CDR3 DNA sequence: TGTGCCACCAGCAGAGGGGGGGGCACTAACCATGGCTACACCTTC. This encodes CATSRGGGTNHGYTF.

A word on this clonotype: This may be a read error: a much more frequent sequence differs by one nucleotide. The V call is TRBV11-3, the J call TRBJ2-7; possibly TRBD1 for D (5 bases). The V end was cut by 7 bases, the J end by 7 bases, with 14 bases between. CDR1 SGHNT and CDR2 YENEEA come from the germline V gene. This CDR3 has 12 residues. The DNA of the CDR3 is TGTGCCAGCATCACAGGCCCTAGGGAGCAGTACTTC. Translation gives CASITGPREQYF.

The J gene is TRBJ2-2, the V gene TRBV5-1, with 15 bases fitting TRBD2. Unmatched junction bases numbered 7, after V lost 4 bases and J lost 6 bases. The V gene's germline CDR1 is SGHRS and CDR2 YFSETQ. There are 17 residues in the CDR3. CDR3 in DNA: TGCGCCAGCAGCCCTCGGACTAGCGGGGGGGCGGCCGGGGAGCTGTTTTTT. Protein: CASSPRTSGGAAGELFF.

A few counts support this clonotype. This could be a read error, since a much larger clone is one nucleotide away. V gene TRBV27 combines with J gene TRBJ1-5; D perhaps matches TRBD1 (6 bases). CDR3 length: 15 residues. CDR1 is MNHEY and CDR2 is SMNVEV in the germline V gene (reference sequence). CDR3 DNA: TGTGCCAACAGTTTATCGGACAGAACCTATCAGCCCCAGCATTTT. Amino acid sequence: CANSLSDRTYQPQHF.

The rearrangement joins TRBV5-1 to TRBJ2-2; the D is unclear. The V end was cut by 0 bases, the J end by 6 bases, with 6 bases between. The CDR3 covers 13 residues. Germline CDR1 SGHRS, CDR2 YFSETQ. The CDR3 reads CASSLAGPGELFF. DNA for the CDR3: TGCGCCAGCAGCTTGGCTGGTCCCGGGGAGCTGTTTTTT.

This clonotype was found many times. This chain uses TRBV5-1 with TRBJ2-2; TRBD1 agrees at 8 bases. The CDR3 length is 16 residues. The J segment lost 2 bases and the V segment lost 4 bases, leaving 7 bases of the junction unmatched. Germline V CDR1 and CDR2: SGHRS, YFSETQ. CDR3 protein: CASSAWTGSNTGELFF. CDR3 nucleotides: TGCGCCAGCAGCGCATGGACAGGGTCCAACACCGGGGAGCTGTTTTTT.

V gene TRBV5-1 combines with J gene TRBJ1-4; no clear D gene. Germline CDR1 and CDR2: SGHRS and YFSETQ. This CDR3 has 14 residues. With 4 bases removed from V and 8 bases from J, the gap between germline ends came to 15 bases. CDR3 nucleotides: TGCGCCAGCAGCCCCGACGGGGTAGGAGAAAAACTGTTTTTT. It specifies CASSPDGVGEKLFF.

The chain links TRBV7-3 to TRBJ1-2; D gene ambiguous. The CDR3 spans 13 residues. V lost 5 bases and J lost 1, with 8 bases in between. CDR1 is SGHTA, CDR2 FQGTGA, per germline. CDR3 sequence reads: CASSREYNYGYTF. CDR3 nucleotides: TGTGCCAGCAGCCGAGAATATAACTATGGCTACACCTTC.

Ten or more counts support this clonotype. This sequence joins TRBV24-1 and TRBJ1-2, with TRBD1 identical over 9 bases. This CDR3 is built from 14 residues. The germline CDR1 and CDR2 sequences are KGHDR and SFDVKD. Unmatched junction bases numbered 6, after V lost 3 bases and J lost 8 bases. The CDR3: CATSDGGTGKGYTF. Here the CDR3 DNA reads TGTGCCACCAGTGATGGTGGGACAGGGAAGGGCTACACCTTC.

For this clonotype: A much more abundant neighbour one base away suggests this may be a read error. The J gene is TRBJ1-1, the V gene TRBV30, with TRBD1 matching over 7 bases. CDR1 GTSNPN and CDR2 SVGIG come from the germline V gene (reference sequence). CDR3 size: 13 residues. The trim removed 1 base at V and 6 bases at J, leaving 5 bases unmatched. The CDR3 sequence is CAWSADRDAEAFF. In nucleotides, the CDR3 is TGTGCCTGGAGTGCCGACAGGGACGCTGAAGCTTTCTTT. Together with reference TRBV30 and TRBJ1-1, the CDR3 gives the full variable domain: SQTIHQWPATLVQPVGSPLSLECTVEGTSNPNLYWYRQAAGRGLQLLFYSVGIGQISSEVPQNLSASRPQDRQFILSSKKLLLSDSGFYLCAWSADRDAEAFFGQGTRLTVV.

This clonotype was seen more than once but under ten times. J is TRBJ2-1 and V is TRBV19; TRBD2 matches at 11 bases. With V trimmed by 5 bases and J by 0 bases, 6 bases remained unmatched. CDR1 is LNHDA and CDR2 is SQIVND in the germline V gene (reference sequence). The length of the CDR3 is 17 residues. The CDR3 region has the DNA TGTGCCAGTAGTTGGCTAGCGGGGGGTTACTCCTACAATGAGCAGTTCTTC. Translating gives CASSWLAGGYSYNEQFF.

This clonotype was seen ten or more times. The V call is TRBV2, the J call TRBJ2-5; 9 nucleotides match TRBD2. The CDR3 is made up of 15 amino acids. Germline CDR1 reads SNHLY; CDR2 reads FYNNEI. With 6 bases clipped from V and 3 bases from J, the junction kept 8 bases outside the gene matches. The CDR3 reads CASSESGGFKETQYF. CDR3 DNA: TGTGCCAGCAGCGAGAGCGGGGGGTTTAAAGAGACCCAGTACTTC.

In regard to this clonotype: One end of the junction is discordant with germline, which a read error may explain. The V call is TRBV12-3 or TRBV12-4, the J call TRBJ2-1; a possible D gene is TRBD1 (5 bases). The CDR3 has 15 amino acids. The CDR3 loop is CASSLRQGKVNGQFF. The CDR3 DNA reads TGTGCCAGCAGTTTGAGGCAGGGAAAAGTCAATGGGCAGTTCTTC.

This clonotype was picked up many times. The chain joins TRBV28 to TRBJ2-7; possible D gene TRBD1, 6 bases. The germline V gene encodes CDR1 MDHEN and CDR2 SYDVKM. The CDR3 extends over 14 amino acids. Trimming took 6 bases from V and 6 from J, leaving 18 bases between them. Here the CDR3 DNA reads TGTGCCAGCAGACACACAGGGACGGGGCTCGAGCAGTACTTC. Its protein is CASRHTGTGLEQYF.